The 19 T cell receptor beta chains presented below share a single source sample, sequenced in a study of cytomegalovirus exposure and HLA in healthy donors. Vbeta (60) and Jbeta (13) primers were used in the PCR. The data were produced by immunoSEQ multiplex PCR, yet TCRdb's version contains in-frame clones alone and is incomplete. The table lists 150,000 to 200,000 clones, approximately 70% of them singletons. The sequenced material came from PBMCs. Receptor source: a man aged 35 to 55 in good health and CMV-seropositive.

The gene calls are TRBV5-1 and TRBJ2-3, with D possibly TRBD1 on 7 matching bases. The V gene's germline CDR1 is SGHRS and CDR2 YFSETQ. Trimming left V 0 bases short and J 0 bases short, with 11 bases between. This CDR3 has 16 residues. The CDR3 nucleotides are TGCGCCAGCAGCTTGGTATCAGGGGGGAGCACAGATACGCAGTATTTT. Translated, it gives CASSLVSGGSTDTQYF.

This chain connects TRBV6-5 to TRBJ2-6; tentatively, D is TRBD2 (6 bases). Per germline, CDR1 MNHEY and CDR2 SVGAGI. The V end lost 0 bases, the J end lost 2 bases, and 8 bases lay between the germline ends. The CDR3 is 16 amino acids. This CDR3 reads CASSYSTGAGANVLTF. The CDR3, as DNA: TGTGCCAGCAGTTACTCGACGGGGGCTGGGGCCAACGTCCTGACTTTC.

This clone was seen a few times. V and J are TRBV6-5 and TRBJ1-1; D is ambiguous. Looked up from germline, CDR1 is MNHEY and CDR2 is SVGAGI. Deletions cut 2 bases from V and 1 base from J, with 5 bases between. The CDR3 has 13 residues. Here the CDR3 DNA reads TGTGCCAGCAGTTACAACAGGAACACTGAAGCTTTCTTT. Amino acids: CASSYNRNTEAFF.

The CDR3: CASSPAQGDTEAFF. The CDR3 DNA follows: TGTGCCAGCAGCCCCGCCCAAGGGGACACTGAAGCTTTCTTT. The chain links TRBV5-6 to TRBJ1-1, with D possibly matching TRBD1 (5 bases). CDR1 and CDR2 (germline): SGHDT, YYEEEE. The ends were cut back, 4 bases at V and 3 bases at J, with 13 bases in the middle. The length of the CDR3 is 14 residues.

This chain connects TRBV5-1 to TRBJ1-5, with TRBD1 matching over 7 bases. There are 17 residues in the CDR3. Per the germline V gene, CDR1 is SGHRS and CDR2 is YFSETQ. After removal of 0 bases from V and 1 base from J, the junction contained 7 bases not matched to a gene. As DNA, the CDR3 is TGCGCCAGCAGCTTGGGAACAGGGGTAGGCAGCAATCAGCCCCAGCATTTT. This sequence encodes CASSLGTGVGSNQPQHF.

J is TRBJ1-1 and V is TRBV11-1; TRBD1 might be the D (6 bases). The V gene lost 6 bases and the J gene lost 5 bases, with 16 bases spanning the gap. Germline CDR1 and CDR2: SGHAT and FQDESV (reference sequence). CDR3 size: 14 residues. The DNA of the CDR3 is TGTGCCAGCAGTAACAACAGGGTAGGAACTGAAGCTTTCTTT. Amino acids: CASSNNRVGTEAFF.

This chain uses TRBV10-3 with TRBJ2-1, with D unresolved. CDR1 is ENHRY and CDR2 is SYGVKD in the germline V gene. There are 16 residues in the CDR3. V was pared by 0 bases and J by 6 bases, with 15 bases between. This CDR3 reads CAISESRFSPGNEQFF. The CDR3 DNA reads TGTGCCATCAGTGAGTCAAGGTTCTCTCCGGGCAATGAGCAGTTCTTC.

This clone has only a few counts. The chain employs TRBV4-3 and TRBJ2-1; D call uncertain. Deletions cut 1 base from V and 9 bases from J, with 13 bases between. This CDR3 has 14 residues. Germline loops: CDR1 LGHNA, CDR2 YSLEER. DNA for the CDR3: TGCGCCAGCAGCCAAGGGTCAGGCGATTCTGAGCAGTTCTTC. It is translated as CASSQGSGDSEQFF.

The genes are TRBV7-9 and TRBJ2-7, with D possibly being TRBD1 (5 bases). This CDR3 is built from 15 residues. Trimming took off 1 base at V and 2 bases at J, with 12 bases between the two ends. Germline V gene lookup returns CDR1 SEHNR and CDR2 FQNEAQ (reference sequence). The CDR3 DNA reads as TGTGCCAGCAGCTTAGATCGCGGCAGGGCCTACGAGCAGTACTTC. Its translation is CASSLDRGRAYEQYF. The full variable domain, its missing parts supplied by reference TRBV7-9 and TRBJ2-7, is DTGVSQNPRHKITKRGQNVTFRCDPISEHNRLYWYRQTLGQGPEFLTYFQNEAQLEKSRLLSDRFSAERPKGSFSTLEIQRTEQGDSAMYLCASSLDRGRAYEQYFGPGTRLTVT.

The count of this clone is one. This chain links TRBV6-1 with TRBJ1-2; D may be TRBD1 (5 bases). Trimming removed 9 bases from V and 6 bases from J, with 11 bases in between. CDR3 size: 11 residues. Looked up from germline, CDR1 is MNHNS and CDR2 is SASEGT. The CDR3 coding sequence is TGTGCCAGGGGCGGGGGGAATGGCTACACCTTC. Amino acids: CARGGGNGYTF.

This clone was recorded once. V gene TRBV5-4 combines with J gene TRBJ2-2, with D hard to call. This CDR3 has 12 residues. Germline lookup yields CDR1 SGHNT and CDR2 YYREEE (reference sequence). V was cut by 4 bases and J by 4 bases, with 5 bases left in between. The CDR3 DNA follows: TGTGCCAGCAGCCCCATCACCGGGGAGCTGTTTTTT. Protein sequence: CASSPITGELFF.

The rearrangement joins TRBV5-6 to TRBJ2-1, with TRBD1 matching over 10 bases. Germline-derived CDR1 and CDR2 are SGHDT and YYEEEE. The J segment lost 9 bases and the V segment lost 3 bases, leaving 6 bases of the junction unmatched. The CDR3 consists of 14 residues. The CDR3: CASSSGTGAREQFF. The CDR3 bases are TGTGCCAGCAGCTCGGGGACAGGGGCGCGTGAGCAGTTCTTC.

This clone was seen a single time. The chain uses TRBV7-2 and TRBJ2-4; TRBD2 is a possible D gene (5 bases). Deletions cut 5 bases from V and 7 bases from J, with 15 bases between. Germline V gene lookup returns CDR1 SGHTA and CDR2 FQGNSA. This CDR3 has 14 residues. The CDR3 DNA is TGTGCCAGCAGCCCTATAGAGGGTCCTAACATTCAGTACTTC. This encodes CASSPIEGPNIQYF.

This rearrangement joins TRBV7-3 to TRBJ1-4; possible D gene TRBD1, 5 bases. This CDR3 is 17 amino acids long. Trimming removed 4 bases at V and 0 bases at J, with 15 bases between. The germline V gene has CDR1 SGHTA and CDR2 FQGTGA. DNA of the CDR3: TGTGCCAGCAGCTACCCCGCCAAAGGGGCAACTAATGAAAAACTGTTTTTT. It is translated as CASSYPAKGATNEKLFF. The variable domain in full, with the rest retrieved from reference TRBV7-3 and TRBJ1-4, is GAGVSQTPSNKVTEKGKYVELRCDPISGHTALYWYRQSLGQGPEFLIYFQGTGAADDSGLPNDRFFAVRPEGSVSTLKIQRTERGDSAVYLCASSYPAKGATNEKLFFGSGTQLSVL.

Regarding this clone: In the same sample, other DNA sequences code for this CDR3. The chain links TRBV9 to TRBJ1-5; 8 bases are shared with TRBD1. CDR1 is SGDLS and CDR2 is YYNGEE in the germline V gene. The CDR3 spans 15 residues. Trimming cost V 0 bases and J 4 bases; bases outside gene matches: 3. CDR3 DNA sequence: TGTGCCAGCAGCGTAGGCGGACAGGGTAATCAGCCCCAGCATTTT. It encodes CASSVGGQGNQPQHF.

The chain combines TRBV7-2 with TRBJ2-1; 9 nucleotides align to TRBD2. V lost 1 base and J lost 5; bases outside the gene matches: 6. The CDR3 runs to 16 residues. Germline V gene sequence: CDR1 SGHTA, CDR2 FQGNSA. CDR3 in DNA: TGTGCCAGCAGCTTAGTCCTAGCGGGGCCCCACAATGAGCAGTTCTTC. Encoded protein: CASSLVLAGPHNEQFF.

J is TRBJ2-5 and V is TRBV5-1; D possibly corresponds to TRBD1 (5 bases). The DNA end is more similar to TRBJ2-7, so the J call may be wrong. Germline CDR1 is SGHRS and CDR2 is YFSETQ. The CDR3 spans 13 residues. The CDR3 reads CASSPGHSYEQYF. In nucleotides, the CDR3 is TGCGCCAGCAGCCCTGGACACAGCTACGAGCAGTACTTC.

This clone turned up a few times. The chain is built from TRBV18 and TRBJ2-7, with D maybe TRBD1 (5 bases). Germline CDR1 and CDR2: KGHSH and LQKENI. V was clipped by 1 base and J by 3 bases, with 7 bases between them. There are 13 residues in the CDR3. CDR3 sequence: CASSPQGNYEQYF. CDR3 sequence (DNA): TGTGCCAGCTCACCACAGGGGAACTACGAGCAGTACTTC.

The chain has TRBV4-1 and TRBJ1-6; no clear D. The germline V gene encodes CDR1 MGHRA and CDR2 YSYEKL. The CDR3 extends over 15 amino acids. Trimming shortened V by 4 bases and J by 10 bases, and 17 bases separated the two germline ends. The CDR3 sequence: CASSPARLLGSPLHF. In nucleotides, the CDR3 is TGCGCCAGCAGCCCGGCTCGCCTACTAGGGTCACCCCTCCACTTT.